This T cell receptor beta chain comes out of a study of Ad26.COV2.S vaccination and SARS-CoV-2 variants. Study summary: Dosing was one shot or two shots 56 days apart.

Germline V lookup: CDR1 SNHLY, CDR2 FYNNEI. V was pared by 4 bases and J by 0 bases, with 13 bases between. CDR3 length: 15 residues. Treatment defined: some 20 received Ad26.COV2.S at low or high dose, single or two shots; roughly five received placebo; per-sample allocation not given. Sampling took place 63 days after the first vaccine or placebo injection. Wuhan-strain SARS-CoV-2 spike was expressed by the Ad26 vector that made up the vaccine. As concerns this clone: No antigen is known for it.

Clones were sequenced by immunoSEQ multiplex PCR, and TCRdb holds only the in-frame ones, with some missing. Here the sample spans roughly 410,000 clones, roughly four fifths being singletons. Regarding the study as a whole: There was a possibility that the TCR breadth and depth analyses underestimated total T cell responses.

The sequencing here drew on peripheral blood, taken in a trial of Ad26.COV2.S vaccine versus placebo. This TCR derives from a person aged 18 to 59 who received the Ad26.COV2.S COVID-19 vaccine or a placebo. This chain connects TRBV2 to TRBJ2-7, with D perhaps matching TRBD1 (6 bases). The CDR3 loop reads CASSADRTVSYEQYF. CDR3 DNA sequence: TGTGCCAGCAGTGCTGACAGGACCGTCTCCTACGAGCAGTACTTC.